This T cell receptor beta chain was sequenced in a study of identical twins. V was cut by 3 bases and J by 6 bases, with 8 bases left in between. The CDR3 covers 13 residues. Only healthy Caucasians were enrolled as donors. TCRdb processed the 5' RACE reads anew with MiXCR; each CDR3 protein has one entry. There are around 370,000 distinct CDR3 sequences in the sample; around 9% occur only once, and roughly 9% lies in the top ten. This clonotype was counted at least ten times. As yet, its antigen is unknown. Study results and caveats: The degree of excess twin sharing was weaker in beta out-of-frame sequences.

The TCR was taken from a woman between 50 and 59 years old in good health. The sample consisted of naive T cells sorted from blood. The chain combines TRBV12-3 or TRBV12-4 with TRBJ2-2, with unresolved D. The CDR3 bases are TGTGCCAGCAGTTTTTCAGCGCCCGGGGAGCTGTTTTTT. This translates into CASSFSAPGELFF.